This entry lists 32 T cell receptor beta chains sequenced from one sample in a study of regulatory T cells in long-lasting Graves disease. The time point was: newly diagnosed GD, antithyroid drugs for less than 3 months. The TCR library used RNA extracted from PBMCs. Arm-PCR of CDR3 regions and iRepertoire HTBI primers were the basis on which TCR beta libraries were built. One entry per CDR3 protein results from TCRdb running MiXCR on the multiplex PCR reads. The repertoire holds some 220,000 distinct CDR3 sequences, with approximately 18% as singletons. The sample was also reused in another study, on T cells in Graves' hyperthyroidism and ophthalmopathy.

The specimen comprised peripheral blood mononuclear cells (PBMCs), sampled at new diagnosis, from a patient treated with antithyroid drugs. The receptors were gathered from a woman aged 25 to 39 with Graves disease.

This clonotype has only a few counts. This sequence may be a read error, since a much larger clone differs from it by one base. The V gene is TRBV27, the J gene TRBJ1-1; D might be TRBD1 (5 bases). Germline V CDR1 and CDR2: MNHEY, SMNVEV (reference sequence). The V end was cut by 3 bases, the J end by 0 bases, with 11 bases between. The CDR3 sequence is 15 residues long. Here the CDR3 DNA reads TGTGCCAGCAGTTTCAGGGTACTGATGAACACTGAAGCTTTCTTT. Protein sequence: CASSFRVLMNTEAFF.

The sample holds many counts of this clonotype. The chain uses TRBV29-1 and TRBJ1-2, with 7 positions matching TRBD1. Germline lookup yields CDR1 SQVTM and CDR2 ANQGSEA. J gave up 6 bases and V 4 bases, and 8 bases lay outside the gene matches. This CDR3 comprises 13 residues. The CDR3 DNA reads as TGCAGCGTTGTGGTAGGGGGCGCGGATGGCTACACCTTC. This translates into CSVVVGGADGYTF.

This clonotype has just a few counts. One end of the junction varies from germline; a read error may be responsible. The J gene is TRBJ1-2, the V gene TRBV7-8; 12 nucleotides agree with TRBD1. In germline, CDR1 is SGHVS, CDR2 FQNEAQ. There are 15 residues in the CDR3. The CDR3, as DNA: TGTGCCAGCAGCTTGCGGGGACAGGGGGCTAGGGGATCTTACTTC. It specifies CASSLRGQGARGSYF.

This clonotype was seen at least ten times. The CDR3 spells CASSLGQRGVDTQYF. The CDR3 nucleotides read TGTGCCAGCAGCTTAGGTCAAAGGGGGGTAGATACGCAGTATTTT. This rearrangement joins TRBV11-3 to TRBJ2-3, with D perhaps given as TRBD1 or TRBD2 (6 bases each). In germline, CDR1 is SGHNT, CDR2 YENEEA. The CDR3 is 15 residues long. V was cut by 1 base and J by 5 bases, with 13 bases left in between.

Ten or more counts support this clonotype. This chain uses TRBV6-2 or TRBV6-3 with TRBJ2-3; D call uncertain. The germline V gene encodes CDR1 MNHEY and CDR2 SVGEGT. The germline V and J ends were trimmed by 8 bases and 6 bases, with 12 bases remaining between them. The CDR3 runs to 12 residues. CDR3 DNA: TGTGCCAGCGGACCCGAAGTGGATACGCAGTATTTT. Protein sequence: CASGPEVDTQYF.

This clonotype was recorded at least ten times. The V gene is TRBV19, the J gene TRBJ1-1, with TRBD1 matching 9 bases. This CDR3 has 16 residues. J was trimmed by 5 bases and V by 6 bases; bases with no gene match: 13. Germline lookup yields CDR1 LNHDA and CDR2 SQIVND (reference sequence). This CDR3 reads CASRPRDRDWSTEAFF. The CDR3 DNA is TGTGCCAGTAGGCCCCGGGACAGGGACTGGAGTACTGAAGCTTTCTTT. Supplemented by reference TRBV19 and TRBJ1-1, the full variable domain reads DGGITQSPKYLFRKEGQNVTLSCEQNLNHDAMYWYRQDPGQGLRLIYYSQIVNDFQKGDIAEGYSVSREKKESFPLTVTSAQKNPTAFYLCASRPRDRDWSTEAFFGQGTRLTVV.

This clonotype came up many times. The CDR3 nucleotides are TGCGCCAGCAGCCCAACAGCGGGACAGGGTCTCGAGCAGTACTTC. Its translation is CASSPTAGQGLEQYF. V is TRBV5-1 and J is TRBJ2-7, with 9 bases matching TRBD1. Germline CDR1 reads SGHRS; CDR2 reads YFSETQ. The junction had 11 bases not matched to a gene; V was cut back by 4 bases and J by 6 bases. This CDR3 comprises 15 residues. The full variable domain, with the rest looked up from reference TRBV5-1 and TRBJ2-7, is KAGVTQTPRYLIKTRGQQVTLSCSPISGHRSVSWYQQTPGQGLQFLFEYFSETQRNKGNFPGRFSGRQFSNSRSEMNVSTLELGDSALYLCASSPTAGQGLEQYFGPGTRLTVT.

The sample holds many counts of this clonotype. At one end the junction does not follow the germline gene, possibly because of a read error. The V gene is TRBV7-6, the J gene TRBJ2-5, with 7 bases lining up with TRBD2. The CDR3 runs 15 residues. Germline CDR1 reads SGHVS; CDR2 reads FNYEAQ. The CDR3 coding sequence is TGTGCCAGCGGCAGCAGCGGGGTAACACAAGAAACCCAGTACTTC. Amino acid sequence: CASGSSGVTQETQYF.

About this clonotype itself: Possible read error: a much larger clone is one base away. The conserved closing phenylalanine or tryptophan is absent in this CDR3, likely reflecting a read error. The CDR3 DNA reads TGTGCCAGCAGCGCCCGACTCGGCAATGAGCAGTTCTCC. This encodes CASSARLGNEQFS. This chain joins TRBV11-2 and TRBJ2-1; D is uncertain. V was trimmed by 5 bases and J by 6 bases, leaving 11 bases between them. Germline CDR1 is SGHAT and CDR2 is FQNNGV. The CDR3 covers 13 residues.

This clonotype was seen repeatedly, ten times or more. The V and J genes are TRBV15 and TRBJ2-7, with D perhaps TRBD2 (6 bases). Germline V CDR1 and CDR2: LNHNV, YYDKDF (reference sequence). Trimming removed 4 bases at V and 4 bases at J, with 17 bases between. The CDR3 length is 15 residues. The CDR3 here is CATSNRDGSAYEQYF. The DNA of the CDR3 is TGTGCCACCAGCAACCGGGACGGGAGTGCATACGAGCAGTACTTC.

This clonotype has ten or more counts. This chain connects TRBV10-2 to TRBJ1-5, with D uncertain. The CDR3 is 14 amino acids. V lost 5 bases and J lost 1, with 9 bases in between. Germline values: CDR1 WSHSY, CDR2 SAAADI. In nucleotides, the CDR3 is TGCGCCAGCAGTCGCCAGGAAAGCAATCAGCCCCAGCATTTT. Translation: CASSRQESNQPQHF.

This clonotype was found a few times. The CDR3 DNA reads TGTGCCAGCAGGTCTACAGGGAACTATGGCTACACCTTC. This codes for CASRSTGNYGYTF. The gene calls are TRBV25-1 and TRBJ1-2, with a weak D call TRBD1 (6 bases). V was cut by 6 bases and J by 2 bases, with 10 bases left in between. The CDR3 is made up of 13 amino acids. CDR1 MGHDK and CDR2 SYGVNS come from the germline V gene.

Ten or more counts support this clonotype. The chain employs TRBV20-1 and TRBJ1-1; D perhaps matches TRBD1 (6 bases). The V and J ends lost 0 bases and 1 base respectively, with 15 bases between them. Germline V lookup: CDR1 DFQATT, CDR2 SNEGSKA (reference sequence). This CDR3 has 16 residues. The CDR3 region is CSARDIGGRGNTEAFF. The CDR3, as DNA: TGCAGTGCTAGAGATATAGGGGGAAGGGGGAACACTGAAGCTTTCTTT.

This CDR3 is CASTPGTGGTEAFF. In DNA, the CDR3 is TGTGCCAGTACGCCAGGGACAGGGGGCACTGAAGCTTTCTTT. V and J are TRBV19 and TRBJ1-1; 11 bases map to TRBD1. Germline V gene data show CDR1 as LNHDA and CDR2 as SQIVND (reference sequence). V shed 7 bases and J 4 bases; nucleotides not matched to a gene: 5. The CDR3 loop spans 14 amino acids.

This clonotype was found many times. V gene TRBV20-1 combines with J gene TRBJ1-3, with unresolved D. The CDR3 has 13 amino acids. Germline CDR1 is DFQATT and CDR2 is SNEGSKA (reference sequence). V was pared by 4 bases and J by 0 bases, with 7 bases between. CDR3 in amino acids: CSAKGNSGNTIYF. DNA for the CDR3: TGCAGTGCTAAAGGGAACTCTGGAAACACCATATATTTT.

For this clonotype: This may stem from a read error, because a much larger clone lies one nucleotide away. The chain employs TRBV11-2 and TRBJ1-5, with D unclear. The V end was cut by 1 base, the J end by 5 bases, with 6 bases between. The CDR3 sequence is 13 residues long. The germline gives CDR1 SGHAT, CDR2 FQNNGV. DNA for the CDR3: TGTGCCAGCAGCTTAGGCGAACATCAGCCCCAGCATTTT. It encodes CASSLGEHQPQHF.

This clonotype was counted ten times or more. The V and J genes are TRBV18 and TRBJ2-3; weak D call: TRBD2 (6 bases). CDR1 is KGHSH and CDR2 is LQKENI in the germline V gene. CDR3 length: 14 amino acids. V lost 2 bases and J lost 1, with 7 bases in between. CDR3: CASSPREGTDTQYF. The CDR3 coding sequence is TGTGCCAGCTCACCAAGGGAGGGCACAGATACGCAGTATTTT.

The chain has TRBV6-1 and TRBJ2-3; possible D gene TRBD2, 5 bases. This CDR3 region has 13 residues. Germline V gene lookup returns CDR1 MNHNS and CDR2 SASEGT. Trimming left V 10 bases short and J 5 bases short, with 16 bases between. The CDR3 DNA reads TGTGCCACCCAGGAGGATCTCGGAGATACGCAGTATTTT. This codes for CATQEDLGDTQYF.

This clonotype was counted ten times or more. In nucleotides, the CDR3 is TGTGCCAGCAGCCAATTAGGCCTGCGGCGGTCCAACTATGGCTACACCTTC. Amino acids: CASSQLGLRRSNYGYTF. V and J are TRBV16 and TRBJ1-2, with D uncertain. The germline gives CDR1 KGHSY, CDR2 FQNENV. V lost 1 base, J lost 2 bases, and 17 bases lay in between. The CDR3 is made up of 17 amino acids.

This clonotype was observed many times. The chain links TRBV5-1 to TRBJ2-5; no definite D call. CDR3 size: 14 residues. The germline V and J ends were trimmed by 0 bases and 2 bases, with 8 bases remaining between them. Looked up from germline, CDR1 is SGHRS and CDR2 is YFSETQ. CDR3 sequence (DNA): TGCGCCAGCAGCTTGGTTCAGGCTCAAGAGACCCAGTACTTC. Translation gives CASSLVQAQETQYF.

This clonotype was found many times. The chain joins TRBV5-1 to TRBJ1-1; perhaps TRBD1 as D (5 bases). CDR3 length: 15 residues. Looked up from germline, CDR1 is SGHRS and CDR2 is YFSETQ. V was pared by 4 bases and J by 1 base, with 14 bases between. Written as DNA, the CDR3 is TGCGCCAGCAGCGTGATGCAGGGTGGGAACACTGAAGCTTTCTTT. Its protein product is CASSVMQGGNTEAFF.

This clonotype was observed a few times. V and J are TRBV6-1 and TRBJ1-1; no clear D gene. V lost 7 bases and J lost 0, with 9 bases in between. Germline V CDR1 and CDR2: MNHNS, SASEGT. The CDR3 contains 13 residues. The chain's CDR3 is CASTPPMNTEAFF. The CDR3 DNA reads as TGTGCCAGCACCCCGCCCATGAACACTGAAGCTTTCTTT.

This clonotype appeared a single time. The chain combines TRBV3-1 with TRBJ2-2; D is unresolved. This CDR3 is built from 13 residues. CDR1 and CDR2 (germline): LGHDT, YNNKEL (reference sequence). Trimming shortened V by 3 bases and J by 6 bases, and 8 bases separated the two germline ends. CDR3 nucleotide sequence: TGTGCCAGCAGCCATTCAGCCGCCGGGGAGCTGTTTTTT. This codes for CASSHSAAGELFF.

Many counts were recorded for this clonotype. The rearrangement joins TRBV12-3 or TRBV12-4 to TRBJ1-4; perhaps TRBD1 as D (6 bases). V dropped 6 bases and J dropped 8 bases, with 22 bases sitting between them. The CDR3 is 16 residues long. CDR3 in amino acids: CASSVYLGGEREKLFF. The CDR3 bases are TGTGCCAGCAGCGTGTACCTCGGGGGCGAACGGGAAAAACTGTTTTTT.

At least ten counts were recorded for this clonotype. V and J are TRBV6-2 or TRBV6-3 and TRBJ1-5; D perhaps matches TRBD1 (6 bases). The V gene lost 5 bases and the J gene lost 0 bases, with 23 bases spanning the gap. Per the germline V gene, CDR1 is MNHEY and CDR2 is SVGEGT. This CDR3 has 19 amino acids. This chain's CDR3 is CASSEELARGDFSNQPQHF. The CDR3 bases are TGTGCCAGCAGTGAAGAATTAGCCAGGGGCGATTTTAGCAATCAGCCCCAGCATTTT.

This clonotype has ten or more counts. V is TRBV12-3 or TRBV12-4 and J is TRBJ1-4, with a tentative D call TRBD1 (5 bases). This CDR3 has 15 amino acids. Trimming pared 5 bases from V and 5 bases from J, leaving 15 bases between. The CDR3 nucleotides read TGTGCCAGCAGTCGATCCAGGGAAGTAAATGAAAAACTGTTTTTT. Residues: CASSRSREVNEKLFF.

Comment on this clonotype: Given a much more abundant clone one base away, this may be a read error. The conserved phenylalanine or tryptophan normally closing the CDR3 is absent here, so this likely arose from a read error. The rearrangement links TRBV27 to TRBJ2-5; D remains unclear. The CDR3 spans 16 residues. Germline loops: CDR1 MNHEY, CDR2 SMNVEV (reference sequence). V lost 6 bases, J lost 3 bases, and 20 bases lay in between. The CDR3 loop is CASSRPPGKGEETQYL. Written as DNA, the CDR3 is TGTGCCAGCAGCCGACCGCCGGGTAAAGGTGAAGAGACCCAGTACCTC.

This clonotype was counted many times. This chain uses TRBV6-1 with TRBJ1-3; 7 bases are a match to TRBD1. Germline CDR1 MNHNS, CDR2 SASEGT. The CDR3 has 14 residues. V lost 6 bases, J lost 4 bases, and 6 bases stayed unmatched. The CDR3 DNA reads as TGTGCCAGCAGCACAGGGGTAGGGGGAAACACCATATATTTT. As protein: CASSTGVGGNTIYF.

This clonotype was seen at least ten times. At one end, the junction sequence differs from germline, possibly due to a read error. CDR3 nucleotides: TGCAGTGTTAGAGCGAGAGTTTCCCGGGACAGGGTAAGGAACACTGAAGCTTTCTTT. As protein: CSVRARVSRDRVRNTEAFF. This rearrangement joins TRBV20-1 to TRBJ1-1; 9 positions agree with TRBD1. The CDR3 spans 19 residues. Germline values: CDR1 DFQATT, CDR2 SNEGSKA (reference sequence).

This clonotype was counted many times. The J gene is TRBJ1-2, the V gene TRBV6-1; no definite D call. The germline V and J ends were trimmed by 2 bases and 2 bases, with 6 bases remaining between them. CDR1 MNHNS and CDR2 SASEGT come from the germline V gene. This CDR3 is 13 amino acids long. CDR3 sequence reads: CASSERANYGYTF. The CDR3, as DNA: TGTGCCAGCAGTGAACGTGCAAACTATGGCTACACCTTC.

This clonotype was seen at least ten times. The CDR3 bases are TGCAGCGTACCTGGGGACAGTTTGGAGACCCAGTACTTC. This gives the protein CSVPGDSLETQYF. The chain links TRBV29-1 to TRBJ2-5, with 7 bases aligning to TRBD1. In germline, CDR1 is SQVTM, CDR2 ANQGSEA. The CDR3 extends over 13 amino acids. The V segment lost 6 bases and the J segment 5 bases; nucleotides outside the gene matches: 9.

This clonotype has a handful of counts. The rearrangement links TRBV10-1 to TRBJ1-3; no clear D. V gave up 2 bases and J gave up 4 bases, with 6 bases separating them. The CDR3 sequence is 13 residues long. CDR1 and CDR2 (germline): WNHNN, SYGVQD (reference sequence). The CDR3 DNA reads as TGCGCCAGCAGTGAGAATACGGGAAACACCATATATTTT. Translating it yields CASSENTGNTIYF.